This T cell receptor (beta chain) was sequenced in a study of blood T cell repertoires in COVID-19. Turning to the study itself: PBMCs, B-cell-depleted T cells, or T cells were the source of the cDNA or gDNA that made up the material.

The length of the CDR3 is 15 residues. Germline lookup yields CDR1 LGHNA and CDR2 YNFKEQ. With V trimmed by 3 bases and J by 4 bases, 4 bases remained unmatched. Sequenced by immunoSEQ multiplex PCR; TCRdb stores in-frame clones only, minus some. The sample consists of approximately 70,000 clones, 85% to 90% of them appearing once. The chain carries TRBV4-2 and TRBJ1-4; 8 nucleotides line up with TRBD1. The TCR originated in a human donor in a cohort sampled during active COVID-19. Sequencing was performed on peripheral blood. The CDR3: CASSHDRGFNEKLFF. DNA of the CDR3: TGTGCCAGCAGCCACGACAGGGGTTTTAATGAAAAACTGTTTTTT.